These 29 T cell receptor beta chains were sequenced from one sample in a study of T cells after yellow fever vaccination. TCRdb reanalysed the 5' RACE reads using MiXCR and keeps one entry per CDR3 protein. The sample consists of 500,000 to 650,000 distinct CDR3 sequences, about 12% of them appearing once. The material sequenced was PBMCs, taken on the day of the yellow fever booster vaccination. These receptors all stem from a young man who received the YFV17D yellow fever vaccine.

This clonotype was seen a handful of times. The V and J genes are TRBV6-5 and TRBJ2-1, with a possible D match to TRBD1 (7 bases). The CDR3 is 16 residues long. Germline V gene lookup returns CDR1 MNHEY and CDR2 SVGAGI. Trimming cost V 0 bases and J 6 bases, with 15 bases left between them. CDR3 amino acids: CASSYSLAGGPNEQFF. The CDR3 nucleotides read TGTGCCAGCAGTTACTCCTTGGCAGGGGGGCCCAATGAGCAGTTCTTC.

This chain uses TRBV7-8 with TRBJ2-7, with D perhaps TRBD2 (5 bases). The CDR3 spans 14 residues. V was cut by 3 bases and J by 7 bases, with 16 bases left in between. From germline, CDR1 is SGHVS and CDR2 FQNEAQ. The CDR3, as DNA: TGTGCCAGCAGCTTGGGGAGTAGGGATCGGGAGCAGTACTTC. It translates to CASSLGSRDREQYF.

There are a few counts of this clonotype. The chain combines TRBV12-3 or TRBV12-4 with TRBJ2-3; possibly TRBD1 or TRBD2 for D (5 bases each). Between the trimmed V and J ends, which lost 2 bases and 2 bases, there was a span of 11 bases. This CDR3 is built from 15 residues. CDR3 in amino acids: CASSLREGPTDTQYF. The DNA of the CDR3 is TGTGCCAGCAGTTTACGAGAGGGGCCCACAGATACGCAGTATTTT.

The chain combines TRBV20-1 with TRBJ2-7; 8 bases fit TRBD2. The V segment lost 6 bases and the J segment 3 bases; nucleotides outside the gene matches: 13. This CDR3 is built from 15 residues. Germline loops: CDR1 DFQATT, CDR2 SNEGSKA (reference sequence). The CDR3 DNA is TGCAGTGCCAAGATGGGAGGACTAGCATTCTACGAGCAGTACTTC. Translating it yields CSAKMGGLAFYEQYF.

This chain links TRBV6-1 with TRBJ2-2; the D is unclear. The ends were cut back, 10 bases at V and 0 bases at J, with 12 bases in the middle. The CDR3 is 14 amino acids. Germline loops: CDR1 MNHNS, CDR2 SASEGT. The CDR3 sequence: CATRTAPNTGELFF. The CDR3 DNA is TGTGCCACCCGGACGGCCCCGAACACCGGGGAGCTGTTTTTT.

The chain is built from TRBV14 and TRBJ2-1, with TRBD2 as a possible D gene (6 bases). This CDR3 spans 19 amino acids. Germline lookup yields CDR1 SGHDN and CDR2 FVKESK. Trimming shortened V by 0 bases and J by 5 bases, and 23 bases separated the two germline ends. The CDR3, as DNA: TGTGCCAGCAGCCAAGATTCGGTGCCACGCCGGGGGTTGGACAATGAGCAGTTCTTC. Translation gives CASSQDSVPRRGLDNEQFF.

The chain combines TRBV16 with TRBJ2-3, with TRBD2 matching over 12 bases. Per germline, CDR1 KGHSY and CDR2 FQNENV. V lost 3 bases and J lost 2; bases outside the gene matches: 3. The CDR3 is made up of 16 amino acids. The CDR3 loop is CASSQRTSGITDTQYF. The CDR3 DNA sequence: TGTGCCAGCAGCCAGAGGACTAGCGGGATCACAGATACGCAGTATTTT.

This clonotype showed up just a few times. Written as DNA, the CDR3 is TGCGCCAGCAGCCAAGATACAACTAGGGGGAGGGAACGCGAGCAGTACTTC. Translating gives CASSQDTTRGREREQYF. V usage is TRBV4-3 and J usage is TRBJ2-7; a possible D gene is TRBD2 (7 bases). The germline gives CDR1 LGHNA, CDR2 YSLEER. This CDR3 spans 17 amino acids. The V end was cut by 0 bases, the J end by 6 bases, with 21 bases between.

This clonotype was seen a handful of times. The CDR3: CSAFIAGGRTDTQYF. CDR3 bases: TGCAGTGCTTTTATAGCGGGAGGACGCACAGATACGCAGTATTTT. The rearrangement uses TRBV20-1 and TRBJ2-3, with 10 bases aligning to TRBD2. J was trimmed by 1 base and V by 5 bases; bases with no gene match: 6. This CDR3 is built from 15 residues. Germline lookup yields CDR1 DFQATT and CDR2 SNEGSKA (reference sequence).

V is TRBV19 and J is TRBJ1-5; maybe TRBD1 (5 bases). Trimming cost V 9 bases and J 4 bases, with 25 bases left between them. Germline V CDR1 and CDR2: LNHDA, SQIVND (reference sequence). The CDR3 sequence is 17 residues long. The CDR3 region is CASTPRSSGAVNQPQHF. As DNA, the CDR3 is TGTGCCAGCACCCCCCGAAGTTCTGGGGCGGTAAATCAGCCCCAGCATTTT.

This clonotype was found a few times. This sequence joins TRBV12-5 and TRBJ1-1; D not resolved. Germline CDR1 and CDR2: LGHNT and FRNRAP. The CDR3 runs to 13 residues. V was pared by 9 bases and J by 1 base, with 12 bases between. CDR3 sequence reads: CASMTLSNTEAFF. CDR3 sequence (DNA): TGTGCTAGCATGACTTTATCGAACACTGAAGCTTTCTTT.

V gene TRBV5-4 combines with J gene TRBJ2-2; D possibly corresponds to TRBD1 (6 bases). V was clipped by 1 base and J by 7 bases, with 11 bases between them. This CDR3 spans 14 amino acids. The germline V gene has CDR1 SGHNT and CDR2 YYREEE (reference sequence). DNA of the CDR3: TGTGCCAGCAGCTTGACAGGGAAGGACGGGGAGCTGTTTTTT. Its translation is CASSLTGKDGELFF.

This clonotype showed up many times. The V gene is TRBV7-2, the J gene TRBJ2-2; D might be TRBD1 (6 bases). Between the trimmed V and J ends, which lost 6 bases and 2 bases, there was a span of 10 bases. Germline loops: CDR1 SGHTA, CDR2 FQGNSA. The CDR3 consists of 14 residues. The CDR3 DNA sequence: TGTGCCAGCAGAAGGGGGACAAACACCGGGGAGCTGTTTTTT. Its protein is CASRRGTNTGELFF.

As DNA, the CDR3 is TGTGCCAGCTCACCACAGGATGGGGTCCTAAATGAGCAGTTCTTC. Translation: CASSPQDGVLNEQFF. V usage is TRBV18 and J usage is TRBJ2-1, with no clear D. The CDR3 has 15 amino acids. Trimming took off 1 base at V and 7 bases at J, with 14 bases between the two ends. CDR1 is KGHSH and CDR2 is LQKENI in the germline V gene.

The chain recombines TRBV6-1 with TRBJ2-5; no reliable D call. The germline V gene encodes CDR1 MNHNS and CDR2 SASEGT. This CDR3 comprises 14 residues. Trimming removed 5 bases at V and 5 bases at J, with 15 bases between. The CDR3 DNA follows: TGTGCCAGCAGTCATACCCCCAGGCAGGAGACCCAGTACTTC. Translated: CASSHTPRQETQYF.

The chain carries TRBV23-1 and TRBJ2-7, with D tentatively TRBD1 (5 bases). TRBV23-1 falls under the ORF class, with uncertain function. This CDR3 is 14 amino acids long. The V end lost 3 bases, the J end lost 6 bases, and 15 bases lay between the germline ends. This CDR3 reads CASSQEGATGEQYF. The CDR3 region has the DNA TGCGCCAGCAGTCAGGAAGGGGCCACGGGCGAGCAGTACTTC.

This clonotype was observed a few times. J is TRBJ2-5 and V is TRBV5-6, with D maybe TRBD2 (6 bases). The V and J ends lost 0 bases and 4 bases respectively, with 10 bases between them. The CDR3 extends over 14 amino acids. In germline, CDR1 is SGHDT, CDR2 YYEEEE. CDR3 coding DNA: TGTGCCAGCAGCTTGGCCCGACTAGGAGAGACCCAGTACTTC. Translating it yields CASSLARLGETQYF.

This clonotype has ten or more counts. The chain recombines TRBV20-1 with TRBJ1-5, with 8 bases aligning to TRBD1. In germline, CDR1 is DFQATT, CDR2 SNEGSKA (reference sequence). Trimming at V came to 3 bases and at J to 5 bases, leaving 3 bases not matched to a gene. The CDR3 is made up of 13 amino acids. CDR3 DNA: TGCAGTGCTAGGACAGGGGAGTATCAGCCCCAGCATTTT. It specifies CSARTGEYQPQHF.

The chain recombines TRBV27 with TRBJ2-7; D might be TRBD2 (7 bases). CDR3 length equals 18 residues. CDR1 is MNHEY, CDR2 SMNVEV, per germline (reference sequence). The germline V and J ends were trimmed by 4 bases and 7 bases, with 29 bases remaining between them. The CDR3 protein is CASSSRGGLNRASWEQYF. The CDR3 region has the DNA TGTGCCAGCAGTTCCAGGGGAGGGCTAAACAGGGCCTCCTGGGAGCAGTACTTC.

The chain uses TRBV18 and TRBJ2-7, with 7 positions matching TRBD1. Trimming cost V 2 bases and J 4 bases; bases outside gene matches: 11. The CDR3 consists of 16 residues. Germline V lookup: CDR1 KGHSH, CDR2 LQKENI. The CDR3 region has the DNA TGTGCCAGCTCACCAAGGAGTGGGCAGGGGGTGTACGAGCAGTACTTC. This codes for CASSPRSGQGVYEQYF.

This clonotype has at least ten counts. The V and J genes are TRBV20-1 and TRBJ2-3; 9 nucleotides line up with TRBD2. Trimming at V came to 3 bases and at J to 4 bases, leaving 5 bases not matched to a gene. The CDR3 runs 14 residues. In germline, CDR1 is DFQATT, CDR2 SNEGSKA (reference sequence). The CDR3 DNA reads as TGCAGTGCTAGCTTAGCGGGAGCCCCAGATACGCAGTATTTT. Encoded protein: CSASLAGAPDTQYF.

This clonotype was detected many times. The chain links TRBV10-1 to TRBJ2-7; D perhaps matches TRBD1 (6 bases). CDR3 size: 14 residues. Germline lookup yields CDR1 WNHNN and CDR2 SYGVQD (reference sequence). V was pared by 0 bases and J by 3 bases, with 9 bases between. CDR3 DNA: TGCGCCAGCAGTGAGTCCACAGGGAACTACGAGCAGTACTTC. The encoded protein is CASSESTGNYEQYF.

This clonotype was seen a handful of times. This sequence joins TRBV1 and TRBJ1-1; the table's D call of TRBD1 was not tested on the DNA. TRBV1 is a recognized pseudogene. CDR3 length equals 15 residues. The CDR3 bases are TGCACCAGCAGTGGATTTGGGCAGGGGGACACTGAAGCTTTCTTT. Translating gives CTSSGFGQGDTEAFF.

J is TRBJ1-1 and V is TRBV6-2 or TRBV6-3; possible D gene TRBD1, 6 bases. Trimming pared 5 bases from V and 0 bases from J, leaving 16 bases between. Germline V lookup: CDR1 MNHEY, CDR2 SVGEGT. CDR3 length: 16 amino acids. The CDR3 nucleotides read TGTGCCAGCAGTGGATACAGGGTTTATATGAACACTGAAGCTTTCTTT. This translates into CASSGYRVYMNTEAFF.

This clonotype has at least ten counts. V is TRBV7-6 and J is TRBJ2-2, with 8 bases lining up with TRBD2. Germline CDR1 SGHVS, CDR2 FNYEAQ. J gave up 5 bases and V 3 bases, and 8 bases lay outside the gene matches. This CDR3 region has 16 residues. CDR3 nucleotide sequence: TGTGCCAGCAGCTTGATAGCGGGGCAGGGAACCGGGGAGCTGTTTTTT. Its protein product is CASSLIAGQGTGELFF.

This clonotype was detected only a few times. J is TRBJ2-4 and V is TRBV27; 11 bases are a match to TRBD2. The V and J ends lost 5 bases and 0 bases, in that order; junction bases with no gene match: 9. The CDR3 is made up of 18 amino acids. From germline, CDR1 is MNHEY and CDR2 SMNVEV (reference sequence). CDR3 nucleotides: TGTGCCAGCAGTATGGGACTAGCGGACGTAGTAGCCAAAAACATTCAGTACTTC. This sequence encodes CASSMGLADVVAKNIQYF.

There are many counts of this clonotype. This chain's CDR3 is CASTTGETNEKLFF. The DNA for the CDR3 is TGCGCCAGCACAACAGGGGAAACTAATGAAAAACTGTTTTTT. The chain is built from TRBV5-1 and TRBJ1-4; the match to TRBD1 covers 7 bases. The CDR3 contains 14 residues. CDR1 is SGHRS, CDR2 YFSETQ, per germline. Trimming at V came to 6 bases and at J to 1 base, leaving 3 bases not matched to a gene.

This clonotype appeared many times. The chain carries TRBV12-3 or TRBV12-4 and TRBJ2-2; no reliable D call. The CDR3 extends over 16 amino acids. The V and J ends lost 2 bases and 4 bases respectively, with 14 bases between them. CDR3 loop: CASSLNRVSGTGELFF. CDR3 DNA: TGTGCCAGCAGTTTAAATCGGGTGTCGGGCACCGGGGAGCTGTTTTTT.

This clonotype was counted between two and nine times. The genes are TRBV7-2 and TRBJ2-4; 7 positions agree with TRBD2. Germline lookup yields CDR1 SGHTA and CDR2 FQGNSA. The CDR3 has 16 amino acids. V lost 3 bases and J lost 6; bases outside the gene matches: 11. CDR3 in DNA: TGTGCCAGCAGCTTGCCGGGCCGAGGGAGGGGAAACATTCAGTACTTC. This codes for CASSLPGRGRGNIQYF.